This entry describes one T cell receptor (beta chain). Its antigen is still unknown. The data stem from a study of T-cell memory formation after mild COVID-19. The CDR3 loop spans 14 amino acids. V shed 2 bases, J shed 8 bases, and the junction held 6 bases outside the gene matches. Germline CDR1 reads MNHEY; CDR2 reads SVGAGI. Study-wide results and limits: Whereas later expanders leaned CD4+, clones contracting day 15 to 85 showed a balanced CD4/CD8 makeup.

The TCR alpha and TCR beta cDNA libraries, bearing sample barcodes and UMIs, were generated by 5'RACE using constant-segment primers. TCRdb ran MiXCR on the 5' RACE reads and lists one entry per CDR3 protein. The repertoire holds a few hundred thousand distinct CDR3 sequences, with approximately 14% as singletons. The chain carries TRBV6-5 and TRBJ2-1, with TRBD1 matching over 7 bases. The sample comprised PBMCs or a T cell subset sorted from them (not recorded which). This clonotype was sampled from a man between 18 and 29 years old who had mild COVID-19 (a few samples of this study predate the infection). Cell type and time point are not known. Here the CDR3 DNA reads TGTGCCAGCAGTTACGGACAGGCCAGGGATGAGCAGTTCTTC. It yields the protein CASSYGQARDEQFF.